Below, 29 T cell receptor beta chains from the same sample are listed, as sequenced in a study of cytomegalovirus exposure and HLA in healthy donors. Both 60 Vbeta primers and 13 Jbeta primers went into the PCR. Libraries were prepared by immunoSEQ multiplex PCR; TCRdb keeps only in-frame clonotypes and omits some of them. The profile shows about 140,000 clones, 80% of them singletons. What was sequenced was PBMCs. Receptors were obtained from a man aged 40-49 years in good health and CMV-seronegative.

The chain is built from TRBV15 and TRBJ1-6, with D unresolved. CDR1 is LNHNV, CDR2 YYDKDF, per germline (reference sequence). The CDR3 is 15 residues long. Deletions cut 6 bases from V and 9 bases from J, with 18 bases between. The CDR3 reads CATRVSIVPGSPLHF. CDR3 in DNA: TGTGCCACCAGGGTCAGTATCGTGCCGGGTTCACCCCTCCACTTT.

The chain joins TRBV6-6 to TRBJ1-5; maybe TRBD1 (6 bases). The CDR3 covers 14 residues. The germline V gene has CDR1 MNHNY and CDR2 SVGAGI (reference sequence). V was cut by 7 bases and J by 3 bases, with 13 bases left in between. The CDR3 DNA reads as TGTGCCAGCACCATAAGACAGGTCAATCAGCCCCAGCATTTT. Protein: CASTIRQVNQPQHF.

V is TRBV19 and J is TRBJ2-7; D gene ambiguous. Germline lookup yields CDR1 LNHDA and CDR2 SQIVND (reference sequence). Trimming removed 6 bases at V and 0 bases at J, with 9 bases between. The CDR3 spans 13 residues. The CDR3 nucleotides read TGTGCCAGTAGCATCAGGAACTCCTACGAGCAGTACTTC. This codes for CASSIRNSYEQYF.

This clone came up once. This sequence joins TRBV12-5 and TRBJ2-1, with 8 bases aligning to TRBD2. Unmatched junction bases numbered 7, after V lost 3 bases and J lost 6 bases. The CDR3 covers 15 residues. CDR1 and CDR2 from the germline V gene are LGHNT and FRNRAP. The DNA for the CDR3 is TGTGCTAGTGGTTTTAGAGCGGGGGTTCCCAATGAGCAGTTCTTC. This translates into CASGFRAGVPNEQFF.

The J gene is TRBJ1-3, the V gene TRBV9, with unresolved D. The CDR3 consists of 13 residues. Germline V lookup: CDR1 SGDLS, CDR2 YYNGEE. With 3 bases removed from V and 8 bases from J, the gap between germline ends came to 12 bases. As DNA, the CDR3 is TGTGCCAGCAGCGAGGGTAGCGGAGACACCATATATTTT. Protein sequence: CASSEGSGDTIYF.

CDR3 loop: CASSLSTGMNTEAFF. CDR3 DNA: TGTGCCAGCAGCCTCTCGACAGGGATGAACACTGAAGCTTTCTTT. This chain uses TRBV5-5 with TRBJ1-1; 7 bases map to TRBD1. J gave up 0 bases and V 4 bases, and 6 bases lay outside the gene matches. This CDR3 has 15 residues. In germline, CDR1 is SGHKS, CDR2 YYEKEE (reference sequence).

This clone appeared a few times. The rearrangement uses TRBV19 and TRBJ1-1; no reliable D call. The V gene lost 6 bases and the J gene lost 3 bases, with 17 bases spanning the gap. This CDR3 comprises 15 residues. In germline, CDR1 is LNHDA, CDR2 SQIVND (reference sequence). The CDR3 coding sequence is TGTGCCAGTAGGGACGTAGTGGGAGTGCACACTGAAGCTTTCTTT. Protein product: CASRDVVGVHTEAFF.

The V and J genes are TRBV20-1 and TRBJ1-2, with D possibly being TRBD1 (5 bases). This CDR3 is built from 11 residues. Trimming cost V 0 bases and J 8 bases, with 7 bases left between them. Germline V CDR1 and CDR2: DFQATT, SNEGSKA (reference sequence). CDR3 DNA sequence: TGCAGTGCTAGAGAGGGACTCGGCTACACCTTC. This encodes CSAREGLGYTF.

The chain combines TRBV29-1 with TRBJ2-2, with TRBD2 matching 11 bases. The germline V gene encodes CDR1 SQVTM and CDR2 ANQGSEA. The CDR3 has 14 residues. The ends lost 5 bases at V and 2 bases at J; junction bases unmatched: 1. The CDR3 protein is CSVLAGGNTGELFF. CDR3 nucleotide sequence: TGCAGCGTTCTAGCGGGGGGAAACACCGGGGAGCTGTTTTTT.

This chain joins TRBV30 and TRBJ1-5; no reliable D call. The V gene lost 1 base and the J gene lost 5 bases, with 9 bases spanning the gap. The CDR3 is 13 amino acids. Looked up from germline, CDR1 is GTSNPN and CDR2 is SVGIG (reference sequence). DNA of the CDR3: TGTGCCTGGAGTGCCGGGGAGTATCAGCCCCAGCATTTT. Residues: CAWSAGEYQPQHF.

The chain links TRBV7-2 to TRBJ2-1, with 10 positions matching TRBD1. Germline trimming cut 5 bases from V and 12 bases from J; bases unmatched to any gene: 4. Per the germline V gene, CDR1 is SGHTA and CDR2 is FQGNSA. The CDR3 consists of 12 residues. The CDR3 DNA reads as TGTGCCAGCAGCCGGGACAGGGGCCGGCAGTTCTTC. As protein: CASSRDRGRQFF. Full variable domain (outside the CDR3, taken from reference TRBV7-2 and TRBJ2-1): GAGVSQSPSNKVTEKGKDVELRCDPISGHTALYWYRQSLGQGLEFLIYFQGNSAPDKSGLPSDRFSAERTGGSVSTLTIQRTQQEDSAVYLCASSRDRGRQFFGPGTRLTVL.

This chain links TRBV27 with TRBJ2-3; 7 bases line up with TRBD1. Trimming removed 4 bases from V and 5 bases from J; junction bases left unmatched: 9. This CDR3 has 15 amino acids. The germline V gene has CDR1 MNHEY and CDR2 SMNVEV (reference sequence). The CDR3 DNA reads as TGTGCCAGCAGTTCCTACGACAGGGTGATAGATACGCAGTATTTT. It encodes CASSSYDRVIDTQYF.

On this clone itself: The junction departs from the called germline gene at one end, perhaps through a read error. The chain is built from TRBV7-9 and TRBJ1-2; 7 positions match TRBD1. The CDR3 consists of 12 residues. Germline V lookup: CDR1 SEHNR, CDR2 FQNEAQ (reference sequence). The CDR3 DNA follows: TGTTCCAGCAGCCAGGATCCCAGGGGGAACACCTTC. Translated: CSSSQDPRGNTF.

V is TRBV5-1 and J is TRBJ2-6; tentative D call: TRBD2 (6 bases). The CDR3 sequence is 16 residues long. Germline V CDR1 and CDR2: SGHRS, YFSETQ. V was pared by 6 bases and J by 0 bases, with 13 bases between. CDR3 coding DNA: TGCGCCAGCACCTTCAGGAGGGCCTCTGGGGCCAACGTCCTGACTTTC. Its translation: CASTFRRASGANVLTF.

This chain links TRBV9 with TRBJ2-3; 15 nucleotides match TRBD2. Looked up from germline, CDR1 is SGDLS and CDR2 is YYNGEE. This CDR3 contains 19 residues. V lost 0 bases to trimming and J lost 3 bases; unmatched junction nucleotides: 8. The CDR3 protein is CASSVVGLAGGPGTDTQYF. The CDR3 nucleotides are TGTGCCAGCAGCGTAGTTGGACTAGCGGGGGGGCCGGGTACAGATACGCAGTATTTT.

CDR3 loop: CASSQVDLVGFSYEQYF. CDR3 coding DNA: TGCGCCAGCAGCCAAGTCGATCTGGTCGGTTTCTCCTACGAGCAGTACTTC. The chain joins TRBV4-1 to TRBJ2-7, with D uncertain. Germline-derived CDR1 and CDR2 are MGHRA and YSYEKL. The CDR3 is made up of 17 amino acids. Trimming pared 1 base from V and 0 bases from J, leaving 16 bases between.

The chain is built from TRBV23-1 and TRBJ2-5; perhaps TRBD1 as D (6 bases). The J call could be wrong; TRBJ2-7 is a better fit for the DNA end. TRBV23-1 is placed among ORFs of uncertain function. This CDR3 is 16 amino acids long. The CDR3 region is CASSRRNGGNPVEQYF. DNA for the CDR3: TGCGCCAGCAGTCGACGCAATGGGGGCAATCCCGTCGAGCAGTACTTC.

CDR3 residues: CASSLVGRGRGDEQFF. The CDR3 DNA follows: TGTGCCAGCAGCTTAGTTGGGCGGGGGCGGGGGGATGAGCAGTTCTTC. This chain joins TRBV7-2 and TRBJ2-1; TRBD2 aligns across 8 bases. Germline CDR1 reads SGHTA; CDR2 reads FQGNSA. Losses at the gene ends were 1 base for V and 8 bases for J; bases not matched to a gene: 10. The CDR3 runs to 16 residues.

This clone came up a few times. In DNA form, the CDR3 reads TGTGCCAGCACCCCGAACCGAGCTGGAAACACCATATATTTT. Translated, it gives CASTPNRAGNTIYF. V gene TRBV14 combines with J gene TRBJ1-3; D gene unclear. Trimming took 7 bases from V and 2 from J, leaving 12 bases between them. Per germline, CDR1 SGHDN and CDR2 FVKESK. CDR3 length equals 14 residues.

This clone was seen more than once but under ten times. The identical CDR3 is also encoded by other nucleotide sequences in the sample. The gene calls are TRBV18 and TRBJ1-5, with 7 positions matching TRBD1. Germline V gene sequence: CDR1 KGHSH, CDR2 LQKENI. The junction had 4 bases not matched to a gene; V was cut back by 4 bases and J by 4 bases. This CDR3 has 14 residues. In DNA, the CDR3 is TGTGCCAGCTCACTCGACAGGGTGAATCAGCCCCAGCATTTT. This gives the protein CASSLDRVNQPQHF.

V gene TRBV5-1 combines with J gene TRBJ1-5; D ambiguous. CDR1 and CDR2 from the germline V gene are SGHRS and YFSETQ. V shed 0 bases and J shed 1 base, with 11 bases lying between them. The CDR3 sequence is 16 residues long. The CDR3 bases are TGCGCCAGCAGCTTGGAGGGAGGTGTAAGCAATCAGCCCCAGCATTTT. This encodes CASSLEGGVSNQPQHF.

V is TRBV27 and J is TRBJ2-3; the match to TRBD1 covers 7 bases. V gave up 6 bases and J gave up 2 bases; unmatched junction bases: 8. The CDR3 length is 15 residues. Per the germline V gene, CDR1 is MNHEY and CDR2 is SMNVEV (reference sequence). The CDR3 DNA follows: TGTGCCAGCAGCGTTACGGACAGGTTCACAGATACGCAGTATTTT. It codes for CASSVTDRFTDTQYF.

The rearrangement links TRBV19 to TRBJ2-5; D unresolved. The CDR3 spans 15 residues. Trimming shortened V by 1 base and J by 2 bases, and 11 bases separated the two germline ends. CDR1 LNHDA and CDR2 SQIVND come from the germline V gene (reference sequence). CDR3 nucleotide sequence: TGTGCCAGTAGTATAGTCACCCGGAGACAAGAGACCCAGTACTTC. It encodes CASSIVTRRQETQYF.

The chain recombines TRBV28 with TRBJ2-3, with D possibly TRBD1 on 5 matching bases. Germline V gene sequence: CDR1 MDHEN, CDR2 SYDVKM. The CDR3 sequence is 14 residues long. V was clipped by 6 bases and J by 4 bases, with 14 bases between them. CDR3 sequence reads: CASSLDPTADTQYF. CDR3 nucleotide sequence: TGTGCCAGCAGCCTCGATCCGACAGCAGATACGCAGTATTTT.

The V call is TRBV30, the J call TRBJ2-7; 13 bases are shared with TRBD2. Trimming cost V 4 bases and J 3 bases; bases outside gene matches: 6. The CDR3 is 15 residues long. Germline CDR1 and CDR2: GTSNPN and SVGIG (reference sequence). The chain's CDR3 is CAWKGLAGAIYEQYF. The CDR3 DNA reads TGTGCCTGGAAAGGACTAGCGGGGGCAATCTACGAGCAGTACTTC.

The chain joins TRBV6-1 to TRBJ1-5; TRBD1 agrees at 8 bases. The trim removed 8 bases at V and 2 bases at J, leaving 5 bases unmatched. Germline V CDR1 and CDR2: MNHNS, SASEGT. This CDR3 has 14 amino acids. The CDR3 reads CASAQTGGNQPQHF. The CDR3 DNA reads TGTGCCAGCGCCCAGACAGGGGGCAATCAGCCCCAGCATTTT.

The chain links TRBV11-3 to TRBJ1-1; the D is unclear. Germline CDR1 reads SGHNT; CDR2 reads YENEEA. V was shortened by 2 bases and J by 1 base, with 5 bases between the two germline ends. CDR3 size: 13 residues. CDR3 region: CASSLTQNTEAFF. For the CDR3, the DNA is TGTGCCAGCAGCTTAACTCAGAACACTGAAGCTTTCTTT.

This chain connects TRBV7-9 to TRBJ1-5; TRBD1 matches at 10 bases. The CDR3 spans 17 residues. J lost 7 bases, V lost 1 base, and 10 bases had no gene match. CDR1 and CDR2 from the germline V gene are SEHNR and FQNEAQ (reference sequence). Here the CDR3 DNA reads TGTGCCAGCAGCTTAGATCCCGGGACAGGGGTAAGGCAGCCCCAGCATTTT. Amino acids: CASSLDPGTGVRQPQHF.

For the CDR3, the DNA is TGCGCCAGCAGCTCCAGGGAATTCTACAATGAGCAGTTCTTC. Amino acids: CASSSREFYNEQFF. The rearrangement joins TRBV5-1 to TRBJ2-1, with D possibly TRBD1 on 5 matching bases. The CDR3 runs 14 residues. In germline, CDR1 is SGHRS, CDR2 YFSETQ. The ends were cut back, 3 bases at V and 3 bases at J, with 10 bases in the middle.